The 32 T cell receptor beta chains below come from one sample, sequenced in a study of type 1 and type 2 diabetes patients. Genomic DNA was the PCR template. A primer set of 30 forward and 13 reverse primers amplified the CDR3. TCRdb passed the multiplex PCR reads through MiXCR, listing each CDR3 protein once. The data hold a few hundred thousand distinct CDR3 sequences, with over 45% observed a single time. Sequenced: peripheral blood mononuclear cells (PBMCs). These receptors all come from a man younger than 35 with type 2 diabetes.

In its sample, this clonotype was seen a few times. The chain uses TRBV20-1 and TRBJ2-1, with TRBD1 matching 7 bases. The V and J ends lost 2 bases and 9 bases, in that order; junction bases with no gene match: 13. From germline, CDR1 is DFQATT and CDR2 SNEGSKA (reference sequence). CDR3 length: 15 amino acids. CDR3 in amino acids: CSARPRDSLPGEQFF. The CDR3 bases are TGCAGTGCTAGACCCCGGGACAGCCTCCCGGGTGAGCAGTTCTTC.

In this sample, this clonotype turned up many times. This chain joins TRBV19 and TRBJ1-1; D unresolved. The germline V and J ends were trimmed by 3 bases and 3 bases, with 11 bases remaining between them. Per the germline V gene, CDR1 is LNHDA and CDR2 is SQIVND (reference sequence). The CDR3 extends over 14 amino acids. The CDR3 reads CASSIAVADTEAFF. CDR3 nucleotides: TGTGCCAGTAGTATCGCTGTAGCGGACACTGAAGCTTTCTTT. The whole variable domain, remainder taken from reference TRBV19 and TRBJ1-1, is DGGITQSPKYLFRKEGQNVTLSCEQNLNHDAMYWYRQDPGQGLRLIYYSQIVNDFQKGDIAEGYSVSREKKESFPLTVTSAQKNPTAFYLCASSIAVADTEAFFGQGTRLTVV.

This clonotype was detected only a few times. The rearrangement joins TRBV19 to TRBJ1-4; D is possibly TRBD1 (6 bases). The germline gives CDR1 LNHDA, CDR2 SQIVND (reference sequence). V lost 5 bases and J 8 bases, leaving 24 bases between the germline ends. The length of the CDR3 is 17 residues. CDR3 amino acids: CASSHTHIDRLREKLFF. DNA for the CDR3: TGTGCCAGTAGTCACACCCATATCGACAGGTTAAGGGAAAAACTGTTTTTT.

CDR3 in DNA: TGTGCCAGTAGTATCCTCTCTAGGGAGGGAACTGAAGCTTTCTTT. This sequence encodes CASSILSREGTEAFF. This chain uses TRBV19 with TRBJ1-1; D remains unclear. V shed 3 bases and J shed 5 bases, with 16 bases lying between them. Looked up from germline, CDR1 is LNHDA and CDR2 is SQIVND (reference sequence). The CDR3 has 15 amino acids. The variable domain in full, completed from reference TRBV19 and TRBJ1-1, reads DGGITQSPKYLFRKEGQNVTLSCEQNLNHDAMYWYRQDPGQGLRLIYYSQIVNDFQKGDIAEGYSVSREKKESFPLTVTSAQKNPTAFYLCASSILSREGTEAFFGQGTRLTVV.

This clonotype appeared many times. This rearrangement joins TRBV25-1 to TRBJ1-2, with D maybe TRBD1 (5 bases). The germline gives CDR1 MGHDK, CDR2 SYGVNS. The V end was cut by 10 bases, the J end by 0 bases, with 21 bases between. CDR3 length: 16 residues. The CDR3 DNA sequence: TGTGCCACCCTCCAGGGTAGGGGAGGCTCTAACTATGGCTACACCTTC. This translates into CATLQGRGGSNYGYTF.

This clonotype was detected ten times or more. The chain joins TRBV10-3 to TRBJ2-7, with D possibly matching TRBD1 (5 bases). CDR3 length: 13 amino acids. V was trimmed by 3 bases and J by 4 bases, leaving 10 bases between them. CDR1 ENHRY and CDR2 SYGVKD come from the germline V gene. CDR3 nucleotides: TGTGCCATCAGTGACTTCCAGGGTTACGAGCAGTACTTC. It yields the protein CAISDFQGYEQYF.

This clonotype has a single count. The rearrangement links TRBV6-2 or TRBV6-3 to TRBJ1-1; D is perhaps TRBD1 (6 bases). This CDR3 has 13 amino acids. From germline, CDR1 is MNHEY and CDR2 SVGEGT. Trimming took off 8 bases at V and 5 bases at J, with 15 bases between the two ends. The CDR3 sequence is CASQGPAGTEAFF. The CDR3 coding sequence is TGTGCCAGCCAGGGGCCAGCTGGGACTGAAGCTTTCTTT.

In its sample, this clonotype was seen once. The chain has TRBV30 and TRBJ2-7; D may be TRBD1 (6 bases). Trimming removed 0 bases at V and 4 bases at J, with 10 bases between. CDR3 length: 13 residues. From germline, CDR1 is GTSNPN and CDR2 SVGIG (reference sequence). This CDR3 is CAWSVQGWYEQYF. In nucleotides, the CDR3 is TGTGCCTGGAGTGTACAGGGATGGTACGAGCAGTACTTC.

The V call is TRBV10-3, the J call TRBJ2-3; 8 nucleotides agree with TRBD2. CDR1 and CDR2 (germline): ENHRY, SYGVKD. V lost 0 bases to trimming and J lost 3 bases; unmatched junction nucleotides: 8. The CDR3 length is 17 residues. The CDR3 DNA reads as TGTGCCATCAGTGAGTCCTTGGCGGGAGGTGGAACAGATACGCAGTATTTT. It is translated as CAISESLAGGGTDTQYF.

V usage is TRBV7-2 and J usage is TRBJ2-7; D gene uncertain. Germline V gene sequence: CDR1 SGHTA, CDR2 FQGNSA. The CDR3 length is 16 residues. V lost 5 bases, J lost 0 bases, and 17 bases lay in between. CDR3 DNA sequence: TGTGCCAGCAGCCGCCTGGCTGGGAAGAGCTCCTACGAGCAGTACTTC. This sequence encodes CASSRLAGKSSYEQYF.

The chain uses TRBV2 and TRBJ2-5; D unclear. The V gene lost 3 bases and the J gene lost 3 bases, with 17 bases spanning the gap. CDR1 is SNHLY, CDR2 FYNNEI, per germline. The CDR3 sequence is 16 residues long. The CDR3 DNA follows: TGTGCCAGCAGTGATCGTTCTGATAGTACAAAAGAGACCCAGTACTTC. This gives the protein CASSDRSDSTKETQYF. The full variable domain, with the rest looked up from reference TRBV2 and TRBJ2-5, is EPEVTQTPSHQVTQMGQEVILRCVPISNHLYFYWYRQILGQKVEFLVSFYNNEISEKSEIFDDQFSVERPDGSNFTLKIRSTKLEDSAMYFCASSDRSDSTKETQYFGPGTRLLVL.

This clonotype was found once. V is TRBV25-1 and J is TRBJ1-1; D gene unclear. In germline, CDR1 is MGHDK, CDR2 SYGVNS. The CDR3 totals 12 residues. The V end was cut by 6 bases, the J end by 4 bases, with 9 bases between. The DNA of the CDR3 is TGTGCCAGCAGGGAAGGGAGCACTGAAGCTTTCTTT. Encoded protein: CASREGSTEAFF.

The chain is built from TRBV24-1 and TRBJ2-7; D is unclear. The V end lost 0 bases, the J end lost 3 bases, and 2 bases lay between the germline ends. Per germline, CDR1 KGHDR and CDR2 SFDVKD. CDR3 size: 12 residues. CDR3 region: CATSDLHYEQYF. The CDR3 region has the DNA TGTGCCACCAGTGATTTGCACTACGAGCAGTACTTC.

In this sample, this clonotype turned up a few times. V and J are TRBV20-1 and TRBJ2-7; D perhaps matches TRBD1 (5 bases). Germline CDR1 DFQATT, CDR2 SNEGSKA (reference sequence). This CDR3 is 12 amino acids long. The V end was cut by 6 bases, the J end by 6 bases, with 15 bases between. The CDR3 is CSARRQLSEQYF. In DNA, the CDR3 is TGCAGTGCCAGGAGACAGTTATCCGAGCAGTACTTC.

This rearrangement joins TRBV10-1 to TRBJ2-3; 7 bases align to TRBD2. Germline trimming cut 3 bases from V and 2 bases from J; bases unmatched to any gene: 5. This CDR3 region has 15 residues. CDR1 is WNHNN, CDR2 SYGVQD, per germline (reference sequence). CDR3 protein: CASSEAGSPTDTQYF. CDR3 nucleotide sequence: TGCGCCAGCAGTGAAGCGGGATCGCCCACAGATACGCAGTATTTT.

This clonotype was seen a few times. This rearrangement joins TRBV20-1 to TRBJ2-7; TRBD1 aligns across 9 bases. The CDR3 is made up of 15 amino acids. Looked up from germline, CDR1 is DFQATT and CDR2 is SNEGSKA (reference sequence). The V gene end was trimmed by 6 bases and the J gene end by 3 bases; junction bases not matched to a gene: 12. CDR3 protein: CSATLPTGGGYEQYF. CDR3 sequence (DNA): TGCAGTGCGACCCTACCCACAGGGGGCGGCTACGAGCAGTACTTC.

This clonotype has a handful of counts. The chain employs TRBV18 and TRBJ2-2; tentatively, D is TRBD2 (5 bases). V dropped 8 bases and J dropped 4 bases, with 20 bases sitting between them. Germline CDR1 is KGHSH and CDR2 is LQKENI. The CDR3 is made up of 16 amino acids. The CDR3: CASSYPDGVGTGELFF. CDR3 sequence (DNA): TGTGCCAGCAGCTACCCGGACGGGGTTGGCACCGGGGAGCTGTTTTTT.

This clonotype appeared once. The V and J genes are TRBV2 and TRBJ1-1; 9 positions agree with TRBD1. Germline CDR1 is SNHLY and CDR2 is FYNNEI. This CDR3 has 18 residues. The junction had 18 bases not matched to a gene; V was cut back by 6 bases and J by 4 bases. CDR3 coding DNA: TGTGCCAGCAGCCAGAAAAACCGGGACAGGGTTTTGGGCACTGAAGCTTTCTTT. Protein sequence: CASSQKNRDRVLGTEAFF.

The V gene is TRBV27, the J gene TRBJ2-3; D is possibly TRBD1 (5 bases). Germline values: CDR1 MNHEY, CDR2 SMNVEV (reference sequence). This CDR3 is 13 amino acids long. Between the trimmed V and J ends, which lost 3 bases and 4 bases, there was a span of 8 bases. CDR3 in DNA: TGTGCCAGCAGTTTGTGGGGCGCAGATACGCAGTATTTT. The encoded protein is CASSLWGADTQYF.

The table lists this clonotype with a count of one. The gene calls are TRBV6-1 and TRBJ2-2, with 9 bases matching TRBD1. Germline lookup yields CDR1 MNHNS and CDR2 SASEGT. The CDR3 is 16 residues long. V lost 3 bases, J lost 3 bases, and 5 bases stayed unmatched. CDR3 DNA: TGTGCCAGCAGTGAGTTGGGGACAGGGTACACCGGGGAGCTGTTTTTT. Translation: CASSELGTGYTGELFF.

V usage is TRBV12-5 and J usage is TRBJ1-1, with 7 bases aligning to TRBD1. V was clipped by 1 base and J by 10 bases; unmatched bases: 3. This CDR3 contains 12 residues. CDR1 is LGHNT, CDR2 FRNRAP, per germline. The CDR3 sequence: CASGLGQGSAFF. Here the CDR3 DNA reads TGTGCTAGTGGTTTGGGACAGGGCTCAGCTTTCTTT.

The chain combines TRBV30 with TRBJ2-3; 11 bases match TRBD1. CDR1 is GTSNPN, CDR2 SVGIG, per germline (reference sequence). The trim removed 2 bases at V and 1 base at J, leaving 5 bases unmatched. The CDR3 covers 16 residues. The CDR3 nucleotides read TGTGCCTGGAGTTTCCGGGACAGGGGGGGCACAGATACGCAGTATTTT. Residues: CAWSFRDRGGTDTQYF.

The CDR3 loop is CASNSSTPGETQYF. The CDR3 nucleotides read TGTGCCAGCAATTCCTCGACCCCGGGCGAGACCCAGTACTTC. V gene TRBV7-2 combines with J gene TRBJ2-7, with unresolved D. The J call may be incorrect, as the DNA end agrees better with TRBJ2-5. Germline-derived CDR1 and CDR2 are SGHTA and FQGNSA. CDR3 length: 14 amino acids.

V is TRBV10-1 and J is TRBJ2-3; the D is unclear. This CDR3 comprises 12 residues. In germline, CDR1 is WNHNN, CDR2 SYGVQD (reference sequence). Trimming removed 4 bases from V and 9 bases from J, with 11 bases in between. CDR3 loop: CASSASATTQYF. CDR3 in DNA: TGCGCCAGCAGTGCCTCCGCAACGACGCAGTATTTT.

The chain carries TRBV10-3 and TRBJ2-7; D gene unclear. CDR3 length equals 13 residues. V dropped 2 bases and J dropped 5 bases, with 10 bases sitting between them. Germline CDR1 ENHRY, CDR2 SYGVKD. The CDR3 DNA reads as TGTGCCATCAGTGAGAGTGTGGGCGACGAGCAGTACTTC. Amino acid sequence: CAISESVGDEQYF.

This chain uses TRBV4-3 with TRBJ2-3; either TRBD1 or TRBD2 may supply D (5 bases each). V gave up 8 bases and J gave up 3 bases, with 15 bases separating them. The CDR3 consists of 14 residues. Germline V gene lookup returns CDR1 LGHNA and CDR2 YSLEER. For the CDR3, the DNA is TGCGCCAGCCGGGGCACCGGAAAAACAGATACGCAGTATTTT. Residues: CASRGTGKTDTQYF.

This clonotype has just a few counts. V gene TRBV19 combines with J gene TRBJ2-1; D tentatively fits TRBD1 or TRBD2 (5 bases each). The CDR3 covers 14 residues. The V end was cut by 6 bases, the J end by 4 bases, with 13 bases between. In germline, CDR1 is LNHDA, CDR2 SQIVND (reference sequence). This chain's CDR3 is CASSAGTDYNEQFF. The CDR3 nucleotides read TGTGCCAGTAGCGCCGGGACCGATTACAATGAGCAGTTCTTC.

This clonotype occurred many times. The chain employs TRBV10-3 and TRBJ2-7, with 7 bases matching TRBD2. V lost 2 bases and J lost 4; bases outside the gene matches: 8. Germline V lookup: CDR1 ENHRY, CDR2 SYGVKD. The length of the CDR3 is 15 residues. CDR3: CAISELGGSPYEQYF. The CDR3 DNA follows: TGTGCCATCAGTGAGCTCGGCGGGAGTCCGTACGAGCAGTACTTC.

This clonotype was counted a few times. The chain is built from TRBV30 and TRBJ1-1; tentatively, D is TRBD1 (5 bases). The ends were cut back, 0 bases at V and 4 bases at J, with 12 bases in the middle. The CDR3 sequence is 14 residues long. The germline CDR1 and CDR2 sequences are GTSNPN and SVGIG (reference sequence). CDR3 amino acids: CAWSVTGGGTEAFF. As DNA, the CDR3 is TGTGCCTGGAGTGTAACTGGTGGGGGCACTGAAGCTTTCTTT.

The rearrangement joins TRBV2 to TRBJ1-6; TRBD1 might be the D (5 bases). Germline lookup yields CDR1 SNHLY and CDR2 FYNNEI. The V and J ends lost 5 bases and 1 base respectively, with 12 bases between them. This CDR3 region has 16 residues. DNA of the CDR3: TGTGCCAGCAGTTCCCGACAGCGGTCCTATAATTCACCCCTCCACTTT. Its translation: CASSSRQRSYNSPLHF.

The chain has TRBV19 and TRBJ1-2; D is ambiguous. The V end lost 5 bases, the J end lost 1 base, and 23 bases lay between the germline ends. This CDR3 region has 18 residues. Germline V gene data show CDR1 as LNHDA and CDR2 as SQIVND (reference sequence). CDR3 sequence: CASSPARSLNPRNYGYTF. CDR3 bases: TGTGCCAGTAGTCCTGCCAGATCACTCAACCCCCGTAACTATGGCTACACCTTC.

This clonotype was observed a few times. This chain links TRBV4-1 with TRBJ2-7; 10 bases fit TRBD1. Per the germline V gene, CDR1 is MGHRA and CDR2 is YSYEKL. Trimming at V came to 4 bases and at J to 4 bases, leaving 16 bases not matched to a gene. The CDR3 is made up of 18 amino acids. Here the CDR3 DNA reads TGCGCCAGCAGCCCCATGTCCTTTTCCGGGACAGGGGTTTACGAGCAGTACTTC. Protein sequence: CASSPMSFSGTGVYEQYF.